The sequence of this TCR beta chain was determined in a study of graft-versus-host responses after intestinal transplantation. Looking at the study overall: Each recipient received a multivisceral, liver-intestinal, or isolated intestinal graft. Anti-thymocyte globulin induction preceded around 3 years of tacrolimus and steroid maintenance in all recipients. Study-wide results and limits: GvH clones occurred in recipient marrow; some first appeared in ileum or blood. Early after transplant, HvG clones declined as circulating GvH clones peaked.

As regards this clone: Its antigen remains unknown.

Trimming left V 1 base short and J 1 base short, with 8 bases between. CDR3 length equals 13 residues. In germline, CDR1 is GTSNPN, CDR2 SVGIG (reference sequence). Profiled with immunoSEQ multiplex PCR; TCRdb holds only in-frame clones, not every one. The sample contains 23,000 or so clones, about 93% of which appear only once. This clonotype originated in a human patient who received an intestinal transplant, so some T cells may come from the graft donor. The J gene is TRBJ2-7, the V gene TRBV30; possibly TRBD1 for D (6 bases). The source was PBMCs, collected 30 days after intestinal transplant. This CDR3 reads CAWSGGGSYEQYF. CDR3 bases: TGTGCCTGGAGTGGAGGGGGTTCCTACGAGCAGTACTTC.